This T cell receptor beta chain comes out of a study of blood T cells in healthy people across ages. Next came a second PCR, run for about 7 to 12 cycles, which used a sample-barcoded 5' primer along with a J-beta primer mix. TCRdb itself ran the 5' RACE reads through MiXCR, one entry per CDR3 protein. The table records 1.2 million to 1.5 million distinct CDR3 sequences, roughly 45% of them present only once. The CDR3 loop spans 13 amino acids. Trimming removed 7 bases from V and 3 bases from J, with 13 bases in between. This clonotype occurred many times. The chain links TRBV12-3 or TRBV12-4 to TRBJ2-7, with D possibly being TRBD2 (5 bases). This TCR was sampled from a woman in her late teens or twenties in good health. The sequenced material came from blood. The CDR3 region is CASTTFAGYEQYF. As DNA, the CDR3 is TGTGCCAGCACCACCTTTGCGGGCTACGAGCAGTACTTC.